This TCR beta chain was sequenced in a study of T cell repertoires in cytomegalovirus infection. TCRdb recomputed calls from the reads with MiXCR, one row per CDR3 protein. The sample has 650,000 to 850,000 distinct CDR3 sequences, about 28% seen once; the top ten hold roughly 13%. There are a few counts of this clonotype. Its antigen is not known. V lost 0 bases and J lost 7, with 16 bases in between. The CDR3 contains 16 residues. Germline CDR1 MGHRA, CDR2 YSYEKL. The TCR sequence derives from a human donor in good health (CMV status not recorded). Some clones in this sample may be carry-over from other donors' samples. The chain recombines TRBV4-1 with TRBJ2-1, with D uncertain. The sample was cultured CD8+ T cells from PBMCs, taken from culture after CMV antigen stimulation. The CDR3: CASSQDGYPTENEQFF. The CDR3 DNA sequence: TGCGCCAGCAGCCAAGATGGCTACCCAACGGAAAATGAGCAGTTCTTC.